This record covers a single T cell receptor beta chain. This sample was taken from a study of blood T cell repertoires in COVID-19. Assay used: immunoSEQ multiplex PCR; TCRdb lists only in-frame clones, some missing. The sample includes a few hundred thousand clones, 75% to 85% seen only once; the top ten take around 4.7%. The participants were between roughly 18 and 89 years old and came from 24 US areas. This CDR3 spans 15 amino acids. V was pared by 2 bases and J by 2 bases, with 3 bases of the junction left unmatched. Germline CDR1 and CDR2: SGHDT and YYEEEE. V usage is TRBV5-6 and J usage is TRBJ1-2; TRBD1 aligns across 10 bases. The clonotype comes from a man aged 30 to 39 with acute COVID-19. The sequenced sample was PBMCs or T cells enriched from blood (not recorded which). The CDR3 here is CASSLRTGGNYGYTF. CDR3 nucleotide sequence: TGTGCCAGCAGCTTAAGGACAGGGGGGAACTATGGCTACACCTTC.